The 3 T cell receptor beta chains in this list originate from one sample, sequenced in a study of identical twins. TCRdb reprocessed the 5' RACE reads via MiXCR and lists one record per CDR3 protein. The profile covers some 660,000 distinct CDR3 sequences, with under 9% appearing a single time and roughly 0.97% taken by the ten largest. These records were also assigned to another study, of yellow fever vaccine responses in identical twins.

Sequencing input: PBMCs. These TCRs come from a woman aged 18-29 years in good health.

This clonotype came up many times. This CDR3 is CASSLAQGMEGYNEQFF. The CDR3 bases are TGCGCCAGCAGCTTGGCCCAGGGAATGGAAGGGTACAATGAGCAGTTCTTC. The chain links TRBV5-1 to TRBJ2-1, with D possibly being TRBD1 (5 bases). This CDR3 region has 17 residues. The V and J ends lost 0 bases and 4 bases respectively, with 17 bases between them. Looked up from germline, CDR1 is SGHRS and CDR2 is YFSETQ.

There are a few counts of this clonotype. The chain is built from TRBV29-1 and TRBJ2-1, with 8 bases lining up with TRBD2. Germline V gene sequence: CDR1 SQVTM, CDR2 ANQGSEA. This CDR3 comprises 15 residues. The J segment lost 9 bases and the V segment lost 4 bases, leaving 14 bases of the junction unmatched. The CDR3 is CSVVPPGLDEVEQFF. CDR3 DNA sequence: TGCAGCGTTGTCCCACCGGGACTAGATGAAGTTGAGCAGTTCTTC.

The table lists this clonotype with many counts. The DNA for the CDR3 is TGTGCCAGCAGTTTTTCTGGGACAGGGGGCTTCAAAAAACTGTTTTTT. It encodes CASSFSGTGGFKKLFF. The chain is built from TRBV28 and TRBJ1-4; 12 bases agree with TRBD1. CDR1 is MDHEN, CDR2 SYDVKM, per germline. Losses at the gene ends were 3 bases for V and 9 bases for J; bases not matched to a gene: 8. CDR3 length: 16 residues.